The T cell receptor beta chain under discussion was sequenced for a study of long-term antiretroviral therapy in people with HIV. Study results and limitations: Repertoires looked antigen-experienced, with only a slight naive shift after ART.

This clone was observed a single time. Antigen unknown. Researchers ran immunoSEQ v3.0 at survey level. Produced via immunoSEQ multiplex PCR; TCRdb's table is partial and in-frame only. The data show approximately 12,000 clones, under 85% seen once. CDR1 MDHEN and CDR2 SYDVKM come from the germline V gene. The CDR3 extends over 16 amino acids. Trimming removed 1 base at V and 3 bases at J, with 16 bases between. This TCR was sampled from a man in his forties with HIV. The chain is built from TRBV28 and TRBJ2-7; D tentatively fits TRBD1 or TRBD2 (5 bases each). The specimen was unsorted PBMCs, collected 3.4 years after starting antiretroviral therapy. CDR3 nucleotides: TGTGCCAGCAGTTTATTCGGGGCTCGGGTCTTCTACGAGCAGTACTTC. This gives the protein CASSLFGARVFYEQYF.